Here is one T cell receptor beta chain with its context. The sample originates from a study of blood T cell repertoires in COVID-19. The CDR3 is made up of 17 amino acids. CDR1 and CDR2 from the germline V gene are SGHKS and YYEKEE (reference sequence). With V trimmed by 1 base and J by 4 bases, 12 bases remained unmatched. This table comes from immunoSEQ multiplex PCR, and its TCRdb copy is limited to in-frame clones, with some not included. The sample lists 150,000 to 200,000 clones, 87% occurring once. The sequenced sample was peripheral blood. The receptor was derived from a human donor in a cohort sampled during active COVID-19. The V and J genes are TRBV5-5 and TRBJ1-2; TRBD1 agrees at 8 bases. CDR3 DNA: TGTGCCAGCAGCTTGTCACCCAGGGGGCGACCTCTCTATGGCTACACCTTC. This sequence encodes CASSLSPRGRPLYGYTF. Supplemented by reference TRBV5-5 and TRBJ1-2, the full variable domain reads DAGVTQSPTHLIKTRGQQVTLRCSPISGHKSVSWYQQVLGQGPQFIFQYYEKEERGRGNFPDRFSARQFPNYSSELNVNALLLGDSALYLCASSLSPRGRPLYGYTFGSGTRLTVV.